The clone carrying this T cell receptor beta chain was observed at least ten times. The data were obtained in a study of CD8+CD57+ T cells in acquired aplastic anemia. The study profiled TCR beta VDJ and CDR3 using genomic DNA as template. TCRdb used MiXCR to reprocess the reads, holding one entry per CDR3 protein. Seen here are roughly 200,000 distinct CDR3 sequences, roughly 63% observed once, and the top ten hold roughly 46%. The CDR3 loop spans 15 amino acids. Germline CDR1 and CDR2: LGHDT and YNNKEL (reference sequence). V was clipped by 1 base and J by 4 bases; unmatched bases: 3. All sequencing subjects had displayed CD8+CD57+ cell expansion on flow cytometry.

This sequence originates from a human donor with aplastic anemia. This rearrangement joins TRBV3-1 to TRBJ2-7; the match to TRBD1 covers 11 bases. Sequencing input: sorted CD4+, CD8+, or CD8+CD57+ T cells (not recorded which) from PBMCs. CDR3 amino acids: CASSQGTGGEYEQYF. The CDR3 DNA reads as TGTGCCAGCAGCCAAGGGACAGGGGGCGAGTACGAGCAGTACTTC.